This note documents a single T cell receptor (beta chain) sequence. What it binds is unknown. This entry is derived from a study of OX40 agonist ivuxolimab in advanced cancers. Study-wide background: The drug used for patients, ivuxolimab, was an agonistic anti-OX40 (CD134) antibody. All patients had ivuxolimab intravenously every 2 weeks at 0.01 to 10 mg/kg.

Regarding the study as a whole: More expanded clones were found, on average, in CD8+ than in CD4+ T cells. Clonal expansion by week 6 occurred in CD4+ and CD8+ blood T cells (at 0.1 to 3.0 mg/kg).

Measured with immunoSEQ multiplex PCR; TCRdb has only the in-frame clones, and not every one. The sample records more than 50,000 clones, 87% being singletons. V shed 6 bases and J shed 3 bases, with 11 bases lying between them. Per the germline V gene, CDR1 is MNHEY and CDR2 is SVGAGI. This CDR3 contains 13 residues. Source: CD4+ or CD8+ T cells sorted from blood, taken in a trial of the OX40 agonist ivuxolimab. The receptor was isolated from an adult with an advanced solid tumor such as melanoma, head and neck, liver or kidney cancer. This chain uses TRBV6-5 with TRBJ1-1; D unclear. The CDR3 spells CASSRNYYTEAFF. The CDR3 DNA follows: TGTGCCAGCAGCCGAAACTATTACACTGAAGCTTTCTTT.